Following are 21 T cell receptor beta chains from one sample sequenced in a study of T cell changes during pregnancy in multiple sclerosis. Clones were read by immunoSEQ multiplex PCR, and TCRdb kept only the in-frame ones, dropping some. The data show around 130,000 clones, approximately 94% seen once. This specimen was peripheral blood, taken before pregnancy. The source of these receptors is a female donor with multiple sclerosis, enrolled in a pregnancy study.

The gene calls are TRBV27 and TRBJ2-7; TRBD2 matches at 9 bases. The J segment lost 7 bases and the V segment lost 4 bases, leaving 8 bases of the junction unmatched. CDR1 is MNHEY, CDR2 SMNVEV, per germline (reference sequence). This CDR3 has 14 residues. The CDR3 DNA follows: TGTGCCAGCAGTTCGGGCGGGAGGGCTAGGGAGCAGTACTTC. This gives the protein CASSSGGRAREQYF.

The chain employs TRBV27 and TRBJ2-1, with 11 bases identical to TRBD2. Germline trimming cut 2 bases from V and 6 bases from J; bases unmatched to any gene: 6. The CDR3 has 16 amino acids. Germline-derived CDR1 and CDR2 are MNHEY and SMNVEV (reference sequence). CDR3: CASSLRLAGFSNEQFF. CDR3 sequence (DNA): TGTGCCAGCAGTTTACGACTAGCGGGGTTCTCCAATGAGCAGTTCTTC.

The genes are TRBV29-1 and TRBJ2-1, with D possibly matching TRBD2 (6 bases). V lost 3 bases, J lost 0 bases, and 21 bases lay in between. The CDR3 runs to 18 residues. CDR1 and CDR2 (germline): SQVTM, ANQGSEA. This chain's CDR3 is CSVDTRGQWRDSYNEQFF. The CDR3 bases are TGCAGCGTTGACACCCGCGGGCAATGGCGGGACTCCTACAATGAGCAGTTCTTC.

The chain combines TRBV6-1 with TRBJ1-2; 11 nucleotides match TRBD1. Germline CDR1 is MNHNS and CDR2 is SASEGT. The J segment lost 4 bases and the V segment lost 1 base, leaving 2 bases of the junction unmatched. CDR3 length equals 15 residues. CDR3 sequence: CASSEGTGGSYGYTF. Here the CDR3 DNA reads TGTGCCAGCAGTGAAGGGACAGGGGGCAGCTATGGCTACACCTTC.

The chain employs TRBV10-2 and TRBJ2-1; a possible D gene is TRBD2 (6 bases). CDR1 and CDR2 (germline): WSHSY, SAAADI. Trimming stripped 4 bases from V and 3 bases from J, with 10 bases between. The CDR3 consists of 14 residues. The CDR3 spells CASSGLVDYNEQFF. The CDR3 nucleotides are TGCGCCAGCAGTGGACTAGTGGACTACAATGAGCAGTTCTTC.

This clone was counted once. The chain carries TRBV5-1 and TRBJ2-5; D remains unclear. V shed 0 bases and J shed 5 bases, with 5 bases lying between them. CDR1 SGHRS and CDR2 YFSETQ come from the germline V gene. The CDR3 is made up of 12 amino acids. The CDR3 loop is CASSLVQETQYF. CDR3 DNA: TGCGCCAGCAGCTTGGTTCAGGAGACCCAGTACTTC.

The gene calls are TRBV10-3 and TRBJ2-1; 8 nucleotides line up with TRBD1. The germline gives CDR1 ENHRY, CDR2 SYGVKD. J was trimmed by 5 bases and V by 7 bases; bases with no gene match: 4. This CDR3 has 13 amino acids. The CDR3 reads CAIKQGGDNEQFF. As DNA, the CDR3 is TGTGCCATCAAACAGGGGGGCGACAATGAGCAGTTCTTC.

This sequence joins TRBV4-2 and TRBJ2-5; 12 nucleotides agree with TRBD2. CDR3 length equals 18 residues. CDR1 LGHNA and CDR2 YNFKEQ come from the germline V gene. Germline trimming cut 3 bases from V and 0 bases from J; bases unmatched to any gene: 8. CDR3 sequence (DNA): TGTGCCAGCAGCCAGGAGACTAGCGGGGGCCAGTACCAAGAGACCCAGTACTTC. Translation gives CASSQETSGGQYQETQYF.

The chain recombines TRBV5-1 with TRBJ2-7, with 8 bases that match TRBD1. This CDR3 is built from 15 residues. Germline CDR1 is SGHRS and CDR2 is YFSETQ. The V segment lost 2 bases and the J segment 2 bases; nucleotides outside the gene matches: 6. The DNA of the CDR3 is TGCGCCAGCAGCTTTGGGACAGGTTCTACCTACGAGCAGTACTTC. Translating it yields CASSFGTGSTYEQYF.

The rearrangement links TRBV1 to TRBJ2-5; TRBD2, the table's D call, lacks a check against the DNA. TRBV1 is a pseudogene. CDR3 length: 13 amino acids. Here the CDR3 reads CTSSQRQGEAQYF. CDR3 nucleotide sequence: TGCACCAGCAGCCAGAGGCAAGGTGAGGCCCAGTACTTC.

CDR3 coding DNA: TGTGCCAGCAGCTCTACGGCGGGGGTCGAAAAACTGTTTTTT. Translating gives CASSSTAGVEKLFF. This chain joins TRBV7-9 and TRBJ1-4; weak D call: TRBD1 (5 bases). Germline CDR1 SEHNR, CDR2 FQNEAQ (reference sequence). V shed 4 bases and J shed 8 bases, with 14 bases lying between them. This CDR3 has 14 amino acids.

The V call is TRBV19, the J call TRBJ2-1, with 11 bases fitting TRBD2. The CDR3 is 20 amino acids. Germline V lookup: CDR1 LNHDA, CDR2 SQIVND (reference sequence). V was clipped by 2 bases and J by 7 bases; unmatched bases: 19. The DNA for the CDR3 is TGTGCCAGTAGTATACCTAGCGGGAGGTTCGCCGGGGTTGGCTGGAATGAGCAGTTCTTC. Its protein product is CASSIPSGRFAGVGWNEQFF.

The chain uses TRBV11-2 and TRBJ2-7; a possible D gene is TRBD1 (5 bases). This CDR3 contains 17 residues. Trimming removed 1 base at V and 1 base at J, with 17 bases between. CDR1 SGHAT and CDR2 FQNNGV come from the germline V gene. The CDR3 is CASSLVGSGPLSYEQYF. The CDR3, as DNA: TGTGCCAGCAGCTTAGTTGGGTCAGGGCCATTATCCTACGAGCAGTACTTC.

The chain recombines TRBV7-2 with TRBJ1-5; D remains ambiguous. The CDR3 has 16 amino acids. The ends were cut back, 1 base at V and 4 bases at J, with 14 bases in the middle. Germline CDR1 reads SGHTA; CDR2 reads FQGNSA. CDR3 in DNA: TGTGCCAGCAGCTTAGGACGGGGTGCTTCAAATCAGCCCCAGCATTTT. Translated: CASSLGRGASNQPQHF. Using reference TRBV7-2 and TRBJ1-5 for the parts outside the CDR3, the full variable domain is GAGVSQSPSNKVTEKGKDVELRCDPISGHTALYWYRQSLGQGLEFLIYFQGNSAPDKSGLPSDRFSAERTGGSVSTLTIQRTQQEDSAVYLCASSLGRGASNQPQHFGDGTRLSIL.

The CDR3 DNA follows: TGCGCCAGCTCCCCTGCCGGGCGGGGGGGCACCTACAATGAGCAGTTCTTC. Protein: CASSPAGRGGTYNEQFF. The chain joins TRBV5-1 to TRBJ2-1; 9 bases align to TRBD2. Germline assignment: CDR1 SGHRS and CDR2 YFSETQ. The CDR3 is made up of 17 amino acids. With V trimmed by 7 bases and J by 2 bases, 13 bases remained unmatched.

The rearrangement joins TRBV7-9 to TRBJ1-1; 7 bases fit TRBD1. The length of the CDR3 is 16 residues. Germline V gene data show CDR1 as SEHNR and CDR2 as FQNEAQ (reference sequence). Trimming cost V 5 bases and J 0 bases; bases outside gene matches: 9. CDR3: CASSPPPGQLNTEAFF. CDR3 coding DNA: TGTGCCAGCAGCCCGCCGCCGGGACAGCTGAACACTGAAGCTTTCTTT.

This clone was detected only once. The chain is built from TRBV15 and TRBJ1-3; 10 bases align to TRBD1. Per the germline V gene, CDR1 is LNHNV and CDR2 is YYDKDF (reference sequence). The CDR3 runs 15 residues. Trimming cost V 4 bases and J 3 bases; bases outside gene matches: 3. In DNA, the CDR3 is TGTGCCACCAGCACGGACAGGGGGGATGGAAACACCATATATTTT. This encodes CATSTDRGDGNTIYF.

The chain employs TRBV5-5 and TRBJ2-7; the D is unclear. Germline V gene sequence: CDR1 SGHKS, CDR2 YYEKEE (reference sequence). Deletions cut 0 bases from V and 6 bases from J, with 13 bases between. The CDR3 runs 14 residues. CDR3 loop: CASSLEVMRREQYF. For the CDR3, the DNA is TGTGCCAGCAGCTTGGAAGTAATGAGGCGCGAGCAGTACTTC.

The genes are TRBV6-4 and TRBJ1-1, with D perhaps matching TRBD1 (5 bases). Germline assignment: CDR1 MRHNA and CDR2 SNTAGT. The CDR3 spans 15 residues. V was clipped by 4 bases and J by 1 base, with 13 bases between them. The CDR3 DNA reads TGTGCCAGCAGTGGGAGAGGACAACCGAACACTGAAGCTTTCTTT. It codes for CASSGRGQPNTEAFF.

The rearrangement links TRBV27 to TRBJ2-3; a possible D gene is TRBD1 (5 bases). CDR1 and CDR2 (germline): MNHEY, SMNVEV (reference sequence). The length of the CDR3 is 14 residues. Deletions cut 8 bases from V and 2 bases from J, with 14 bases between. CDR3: CASSWNGATDTQYF. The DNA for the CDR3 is TGTGCCAGCTCCTGGAATGGGGCCACAGATACGCAGTATTTT.

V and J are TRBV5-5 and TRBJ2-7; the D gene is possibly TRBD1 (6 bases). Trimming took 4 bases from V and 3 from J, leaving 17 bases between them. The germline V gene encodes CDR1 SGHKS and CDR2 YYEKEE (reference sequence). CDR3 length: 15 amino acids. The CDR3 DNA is TGTGCCAGCAGCCTAAGCCCCGGACAGAGCTACGAGCAGTACTTC. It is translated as CASSLSPGQSYEQYF.